This TCR beta chain derives from a study of T cell responses to AZD1222 COVID-19 vaccine. Study-level results: Among the donors, most were white British and more were female, and clonal diversity was possibly underestimated.

J gave up 9 bases and V 1 base, and 16 bases lay outside the gene matches. Germline CDR1 SGHTA, CDR2 FQGNSA. This CDR3 spans 17 amino acids. Points on this clone: Its antigen remains unidentified.

Some clones are missing from TCRdb's copy, which holds only in-frame ones; the method was immunoSEQ multiplex PCR. There are over 150,000 clones in the sample; 90% occur only once, and more than 1.3% lies in the top ten. The receptor's source is an adult in good health. The chain uses TRBV7-2 and TRBJ2-3, with TRBD2 identical over 7 bases. The sample consisted of peripheral blood, taken on day 0 of AZD1222 vaccination. This chain's CDR3 is CASSLGSGPAIAETQYF. DNA for the CDR3: TGTGCCAGCAGCTTAGGTAGCGGGCCCGCGATAGCGGAGACGCAGTATTTT.